Listed below are T cell receptor beta chains from one sample, sequenced in a study of cytomegalovirus exposure and HLA in healthy donors. Here immunoSEQ multiplex PCR was the method, and the copy in TCRdb shows in-frame clones only, minus some. The table shows some 160,000 clones, with about 86% occurring only once. The sequencing sample was made of PBMCs. All receptors derive from a woman under 30 in good health and CMV-seronegative. Both conserved end residues are part of each CDR3. The D gene is left open where the match is weak. A clone size is listed for some rows: how often the clone was seen (once, few, many), or a class if it is expanded.

D gene,J gene,clone size,V gene,CDR3 DNA,CDR3 protein
NA,TRBJ1-5,NA,TRBV27,TGTGCCAGCAGTCCCCGACCCCGGGACAACCGCCCTCATCAGCCCCAGCATTTT,CASSPRPRDNRPHQPQHF
NA,TRBJ1-2,NA,TRBV7-2,TGTGCCAGCAGCCCTTTGCGGGGTCGCTACACCTTC,CASSPLRGRYTF
TRBD1,TRBJ2-7,NA,TRBV6-6,TGTGCCAGCAACCAAGGACAGGGGGCATCGTACGAGCAGTACTTC,CASNQGQGASYEQYF
NA,TRBJ1-4,NA,TRBV20-1,TGCAGTGCTGCGGATGAAAAACTGTTTTTT,CSAADEKLFF
TRBD1,TRBJ2-5,NA,TRBV4-1,TGCGCCAGCACCCGGACAGGGCTGGGCCAAGAGACCCAGTACTTC,CASTRTGLGQETQYF
NA,TRBJ2-7,NA,TRBV2,TGTGCCAGCCGACTCGCCGCCTACGAGCAGTACTTC,CASRLAAYEQYF
NA,TRBJ2-3,once,TRBV28,TGTGCCAGCAGTTTTTTCCGGGGTGGGGCAGATACGCAGTATTTT,CASSFFRGGADTQYF
NA,TRBJ2-4,NA,TRBV6-1,TGTGCCAGCAGTGAACGAGCAGGGACCAAAAACATTCAGTACTTC,CASSERAGTKNIQYF
NA,TRBJ2-2,NA,TRBV7-3,TGTGCCAGCAGCTTTAGAGACACCGGGGAGCTGTTTTTT,CASSFRDTGELFF
NA,TRBJ1-2,NA,TRBV6-1,TGTGCCAGCAGTGAATTACAATATGGCTACACCTTC,CASSELQYGYTF
NA,TRBJ1-5,NA,TRBV30,TGTGCCTGGCGCCCCGGGGTGATTCCAGATCAGCCCCAGCATTTT,CAWRPGVIPDQPQHF
TRBD1,TRBJ1-4,NA,TRBV2,TGTGCCAGCAGTGAAGTTCACAGGGGTCCGGGTAATGAAAAACTGTTTTTT,CASSEVHRGPGNEKLFF
TRBD1,TRBJ2-5,NA,TRBV28,TGTGCCAGCAGCCCCGGGACAGAAGAGACCCAGTACTTC,CASSPGTEETQYF
NA,TRBJ1-2,NA,TRBV30,TGTGCCTGGTCCCTGGGGAGGAACTATGGCTACACCTTC,CAWSLGRNYGYTF
NA,TRBJ2-7,NA,TRBV7-9,TGTGCCACCCACCCGGGGGGCCCATACGAGCAGTACTTC,CATHPGGPYEQYF
NA,TRBJ1-2,NA,TRBV19,TGTGCCAGTAGTTTCGGACTAGAAGGCTACACCTTC,CASSFGLEGYTF
NA,TRBJ1-3,NA,TRBV15,TGTGCCACCAGCAGAGATCCGGGGGCTGGAAACACCATATATTTT,CATSRDPGAGNTIYF
NA,TRBJ1-2,once,TRBV7-9,TGTGCCAGCAGCCGTTACGGCTATGGCTACACCTTC,CASSRYGYGYTF
TRBD2,TRBJ2-5,NA,TRBV7-2,TGTGCCAGCAGCACCCGGACTAGATCAGAGACCCAGTACTTC,CASSTRTRSETQYF
NA,TRBJ1-2,NA,TRBV5-6,TGTGCCAGCAGCGATCCTCTGAGGACAGACTATGGCTACACCTTC,CASSDPLRTDYGYTF
NA,TRBJ1-2,NA,TRBV2,TGTGCCAGCAGTGGGGGCAGGGCCAACTATGGCTACACCTTC,CASSGGRANYGYTF
TRBD2,TRBJ2-7,NA,TRBV7-9,TGTGCCAGCAGCGGGGGGGTGTCCTACGAGCAGTACTTC,CASSGGVSYEQYF
TRBD2,TRBJ2-7,NA,TRBV2,TGTGCCAGCAGTGAAGAGGGACTAGCGGGACCCTACGAGCAGTACTTC,CASSEEGLAGPYEQYF
TRBD1,TRBJ1-1,NA,TRBV6-1,TGTGCCGGCAGTCCTACCGGGACAGCAAACACTGAAGCTTTCTTT,CAGSPTGTANTEAFF
TRBD1,TRBJ1-4,NA,TRBV28,TGTGCCAGCAGTTCGTTCCCCGGGACAGGGCCGATAGGGGATGAAAAACTGTTTTTT,CASSSFPGTGPIGDEKLFF
TRBD2,TRBJ2-5,NA,TRBV6-5,TGTGCCAGCAGTTATTTGGCTAGCGGGAGGGAAGAGACCCAGTACTTC,CASSYLASGREETQYF
TRBD1,TRBJ1-1,NA,TRBV5-5,TGTGCCAGCAGACGGGACAGGGGGACCGGGTGGGGCACTGAAGCTTTCTTT,CASRRDRGTGWGTEAFF
NA,TRBJ2-3,NA,TRBV6-5,TGTGCCAGCATGGGCACGTTCCGCACAGATACGCAGTATTTT,CASMGTFRTDTQYF
NA,TRBJ1-1,NA,TRBV7-9,TGTGCCAGCAGCCCCGTGGCCAAGTTCATGAACACTGAAGCTTTCTTT,CASSPVAKFMNTEAFF
TRBD2,TRBJ2-7,once,TRBV29-1,TGCAGCGTTGAGGTGACTAGCGGGACCTACGAGCAGTACTTC,CSVEVTSGTYEQYF
NA,TRBJ2-7,NA,TRBV28,TGTGCCAGCAGCCCCCCCTTATCCTACGAGCAGTACTTC,CASSPPLSYEQYF
NA,TRBJ2-5,NA,TRBV5-1,TGCGCCAGCAGCCGGACAGGACTAATGTTCCAAGAGACCCAGTACTTC,CASSRTGLMFQETQYF
TRBD2,TRBJ2-2,NA,TRBV28,TGTGCCAGCAGTTTGATAACTAGCGGGAGGGCCTCCGGGGAGCTGTTTTTT,CASSLITSGRASGELFF
NA,TRBJ2-3,NA,TRBV18,TGTGCCAGCTCACCTTCTCTGCTCTCCTACACAGATACGCAGTATTTT,CASSPSLLSYTDTQYF
NA,TRBJ2-1,NA,TRBV7-7,TGTGCTAGCAGCCCTCTTCAAGATGGCGGTGAGCAGTTCTTC,CASSPLQDGGEQFF
TRBD1,TRBJ1-4,NA,TRBV14,TGTGCCAGCAGGCAGGGGGCGCGGAATGAAAAACTGTTTTTT,CASRQGARNEKLFF
NA,TRBJ1-4,NA,TRBV6-4,TGTGCCAGCAGTGACGGGCATAATTTGAGTTTGGCTAATGAAAAACTGTTTTTT,CASSDGHNLSLANEKLFF
TRBD1,TRBJ2-3,once,TRBV5-4,TGTGCCAGCAGCACGCCGGGACAGGGAGCTGGGACGCAGTATTTT,CASSTPGQGAGTQYF
TRBD2,TRBJ2-1,NA,TRBV4-1,TGCGCCAGCAGCTTGCTAGCGGGGGCCGGCAATGAGCAGTTCTTC,CASSLLAGAGNEQFF
NA,TRBJ2-5,once,TRBV4-1,TGCGCCAGCAGCCATCGCTTCCGTAGACAAGAGACCCAGTACTTC,CASSHRFRRQETQYF
TRBD1,TRBJ1-6,NA,TRBV27,TGTGCCAGCAGGACAGGGGTTAATTCACCCCTCCACTTT,CASRTGVNSPLHF
NA,TRBJ2-6,once,TRBV30,TGTGCCTGGGGACAGTTGCTGGGCTCTGGGGCCAACGTCCTGACTTTC,CAWGQLLGSGANVLTF
TRBD1,TRBJ2-5,NA,TRBV5-1,TGCGCCAGCAGCTTGGGGAACAGGGGAGAAGAGGAGACCCAGTACTTC,CASSLGNRGEEETQYF
NA,TRBJ1-2,NA,TRBV6-6,TGTGCCAGCAGTTACTCACAGGAAAGGGACTATGGCTACACCTTC,CASSYSQERDYGYTF
TRBD1,TRBJ2-5,NA,TRBV7-9,TGTTCCAGCAGCCCGGGACAGGTAGGAGAGACCCAGTACTTC,CSSSPGQVGETQYF
NA,TRBJ1-5,NA,TRBV7-9,TGTGCCAGCAGCTTAGCGGGGCAGACCCTTGCTCCCCAGCATTTT,CASSLAGQTLAPQHF
NA,TRBJ2-1,NA,TRBV5-1,TGCGCCAGCAGCTCCCTATCGAGGGAGGCCTACAATGAGCAGTTCTTC,CASSSLSREAYNEQFF
TRBD1,TRBJ2-7,NA,TRBV28,TGTGCCACCGGGATTTCAGGGGGCGCCTACGAGCAGTACTTC,CATGISGGAYEQYF
TRBD2,TRBJ2-7,NA,TRBV2,TGTGCCAGCAGTGAAGCCCCGAGCGGGAAAGGGTACGAGCAGTACTTC,CASSEAPSGKGYEQYF
NA,TRBJ2-5,NA,TRBV10-3,TGTGCCATCAGTGAGGTTCGGGATAGCGAGTATCAAGAGACCCAGTACTTC,CAISEVRDSEYQETQYF
NA,TRBJ2-3,NA,TRBV5-1,TGCGCCAGCAGCCTCAGCCAGGGGGGAGCAGATACGCAGTATTTT,CASSLSQGGADTQYF
NA,TRBJ2-1,NA,TRBV5-1,TGCGCCAGTAGCTTGTCTCCGGGTGGTCAGGGTGAGCAGTTCTTC,CASSLSPGGQGEQFF
NA,TRBJ1-1,NA,TRBV5-6,TGTGCCAGCACTTTAACAGGGACTGAAGCTTTCTTT,CASTLTGTEAFF
NA,TRBJ2-1,NA,TRBV5-4,TGTGCCAGCAGCGTCGGACAAGTCATTATGTTCTTC,CASSVGQVIMFF
NA,TRBJ1-2,NA,TRBV19,TGTGCCAGTAGTATACCCCTCGGCGGAACCTATGGCTACACCTTC,CASSIPLGGTYGYTF
NA,TRBJ2-2,NA,TRBV5-4,TGTGCCAGCAGCCCACAGACGAACACCGGGGAGCTGTTTTTT,CASSPQTNTGELFF
NA,TRBJ1-2,NA,TRBV18,TGTGCCAGCTCACCACGGGGGGATGGCTACACCTTC,CASSPRGDGYTF
NA,TRBJ2-5,NA,TRBV5-4,TGTGCCAGCAGGGATTCGCGGGGCCAACAAGAGACCCAGTACTTC,CASRDSRGQQETQYF
TRBD2,TRBJ2-7,NA,TRBV5-4,TGTGCCAGCAGCGTCGGACTAGCGGGAGAGTTAGGGGAGCAGTACTTC,CASSVGLAGELGEQYF
NA,TRBJ2-7,NA,TRBV28,TGTGCCAGCAGTGAGACTAGTGAGGCGCAGTACTTC,CASSETSEAQYF